The source of this T cell receptor beta chain is a study of T cells in Graves' hyperthyroidism and ophthalmopathy. Overall study results and limits: With a median lead of roughly 6.2 months before onset, the model predicted ophthalmopathy. Most expanded thyroid clonotypes above 0.001 recurred in blood.

Per germline, CDR1 DFQATT and CDR2 SNEGSKA (reference sequence). Trimming removed 3 bases from V and 11 bases from J, with 7 bases in between. This CDR3 spans 9 amino acids. In regard to this clonotype: Its antigen is not identified.

From RNA transcripts, TCR beta CDR3 regions were amplified. During a first-round RT-PCR of the TCR CDR3, the HTBI primer set was used. Using its own MiXCR run on the multiplex PCR reads, TCRdb lists one record per CDR3 protein. Of 540,000 or so distinct CDR3 sequences listed, 35% to 55% were seen once; the top ten hold around 17%. Patients having uncontrolled infection, another autoimmune disease, pregnancy or lactation were not included. Diagnoses were made from clinical symptoms, serum measures (thyroxine and TRAb), thyroid ultrasound and orbital computed tomography. The V call is TRBV20-1, the J call TRBJ2-5; no clear D gene. Input material: peripheral blood or thyroid tissue (not recorded which). The sequence came from an adult woman with Graves' disease, either hyperthyroidism or ophthalmopathy (not recorded which). The CDR3 reads CSASTKQYF. As DNA, the CDR3 is TGCAGTGCTAGCACCAAACAGTACTTC.